This is a list of T cell receptor beta chains from one sample in a study of T cell clusters in autoimmune cytopenias. Reanalyzing the multiplex PCR reads, TCRdb keeps one entry per CDR3 protein, without DNA. Its table records about 3,900 distinct CDR3 sequences. What was sequenced was peripheral blood. These receptors originate from a human donor with an autoimmune cytopenia or autoimmune hepatitis (not recorded which). Each CDR3 is given with its conserved first and last residue. Each record gives: J gene, V gene, clone size, CDR3 protein. A row's size may be missing; if present it is once, few, many or a size class.

J gene: TRBJ2-3; V gene: TRBV19; clone size: medium-sized; CDR3 protein: CASSILRGGGTDTQYF
J gene: TRBJ2-7; V gene: TRBV6-5; clone size: medium-sized; CDR3 protein: CASSPLDRDRNEQYF
J gene: TRBJ2-6; V gene: TRBV6-5; clone size: medium-sized; CDR3 protein: CASSYSASGANVLTF
J gene: TRBJ2-2; V gene: TRBV7-6; clone size: medium-sized; CDR3 protein: CASSPRLGHTGELFF
J gene: TRBJ1-1; V gene: TRBV27; clone size: medium-sized; CDR3 protein: CATKTSEQGVTNTEAFF
J gene: TRBJ1-6; V gene: TRBV6-5; clone size: medium-sized; CDR3 protein: CASRASGTGYSPLHF
J gene: TRBJ1-2; V gene: TRBV18; clone size: medium-sized; CDR3 protein: CASSSRPPPNYGYTF
J gene: TRBJ2-7; V gene: TRBV27; clone size: .; CDR3 protein: CASRKTSSLPEQYF
J gene: TRBJ1-1; V gene: TRBV12-3/TRBV12-4; clone size: .; CDR3 protein: CASSLGAVLNTEAFF
J gene: TRBJ1-1; V gene: TRBV6-1; clone size: medium-sized; CDR3 protein: CASSVGHPREAFF
J gene: TRBJ2-2; V gene: TRBV6-5; clone size: .; CDR3 protein: CASGDRGNTGELFF
J gene: TRBJ1-1; V gene: TRBV6-5; clone size: .; CDR3 protein: CASRVKGGPNTEAFF
J gene: TRBJ2-3; V gene: TRBV11-1; clone size: .; CDR3 protein: CASSRFTDTQYF
J gene: TRBJ2-1; V gene: TRBV6-6; clone size: medium-sized; CDR3 protein: CASNPAGGSEQFF
J gene: TRBJ2-1; V gene: TRBV18; clone size: medium-sized; CDR3 protein: CASSPPERREGRNEQFF
J gene: TRBJ2-7; V gene: TRBV20-1; clone size: .; CDR3 protein: CSARLRDRVGEQYF
J gene: TRBJ1-2; V gene: TRBV11-1; clone size: medium-sized; CDR3 protein: CASTDTTGAYGYTF
J gene: TRBJ2-5; V gene: TRBV6-2/TRBV6-3; clone size: .; CDR3 protein: CASSYSGQTQYF
J gene: TRBJ1-5; V gene: TRBV12-3/TRBV12-4; clone size: .; CDR3 protein: CASSLFPPRDTYNQPQHF
J gene: TRBJ1-3; V gene: TRBV6-5; clone size: medium-sized; CDR3 protein: CASVSNGISGNTIYF
J gene: TRBJ1-2; V gene: TRBV5-6; clone size: .; CDR3 protein: CASSYIQGQGGYGYTF